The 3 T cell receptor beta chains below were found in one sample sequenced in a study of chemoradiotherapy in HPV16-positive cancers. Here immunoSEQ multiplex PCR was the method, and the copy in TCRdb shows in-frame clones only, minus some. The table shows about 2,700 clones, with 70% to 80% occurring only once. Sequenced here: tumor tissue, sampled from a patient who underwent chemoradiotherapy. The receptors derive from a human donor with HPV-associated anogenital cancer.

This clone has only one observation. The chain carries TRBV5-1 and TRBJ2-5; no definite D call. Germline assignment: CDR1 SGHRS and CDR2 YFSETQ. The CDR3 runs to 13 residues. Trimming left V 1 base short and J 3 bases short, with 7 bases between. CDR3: CASSLNGKETQYF. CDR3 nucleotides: TGCGCCAGCAGCTTGAACGGCAAAGAGACCCAGTACTTC.

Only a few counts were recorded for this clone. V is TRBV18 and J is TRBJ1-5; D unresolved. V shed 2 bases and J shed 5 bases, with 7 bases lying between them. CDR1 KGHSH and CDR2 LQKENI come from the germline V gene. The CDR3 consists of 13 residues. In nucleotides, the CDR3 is TGTGCCAGCTCACCATTGACGGATCAGCCCCAGCATTTT. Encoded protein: CASSPLTDQPQHF.

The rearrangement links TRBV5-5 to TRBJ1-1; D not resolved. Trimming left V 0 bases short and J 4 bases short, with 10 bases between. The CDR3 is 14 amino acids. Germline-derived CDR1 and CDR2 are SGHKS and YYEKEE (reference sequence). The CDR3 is CASSLEGGGTEAFF. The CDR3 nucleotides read TGTGCCAGCAGCTTGGAGGGTGGCGGCACTGAAGCTTTCTTT.